This passage covers 10 T cell receptor beta chains from one sample sequenced in a study of early stage breast cancer tumors. Method: immunoSEQ multiplex PCR; TCRdb's copy keeps in-frame clones and lacks some. The table has some 29,000 clones, 84% seen once. The sample taken for sequencing was blood. The receptors were gathered from a person aged 45 to 59 with breast cancer.

This chain links TRBV19 with TRBJ1-1; tentative D call: TRBD1 (5 bases). Germline V lookup: CDR1 LNHDA, CDR2 SQIVND (reference sequence). The CDR3 runs to 15 residues. The V and J ends lost 3 bases and 1 base respectively, with 12 bases between them. DNA for the CDR3: TGTGCCAGTAGTATGGTCCCGACAGCGAACACTGAAGCTTTCTTT. Protein product: CASSMVPTANTEAFF.

J is TRBJ2-1 and V is TRBV19, with D possibly being TRBD2 (5 bases). Trimming left V 3 bases short and J 2 bases short, with 8 bases between. The CDR3 loop spans 14 amino acids. Germline assignment: CDR1 LNHDA and CDR2 SQIVND (reference sequence). This chain's CDR3 is CASSIEGTYNEQFF. The CDR3 DNA sequence: TGTGCCAGTAGTATTGAGGGAACCTACAATGAGCAGTTCTTC.

This clone has just one count. J is TRBJ1-5 and V is TRBV18; no firm D call. Germline V gene sequence: CDR1 KGHSH, CDR2 LQKENI. This CDR3 contains 15 residues. Deletions cut 1 base from V and 7 bases from J, with 14 bases between. CDR3 coding DNA: TGTGCCAGCTCACCACGCCCCAACGTAGGACAGCCCCAGCATTTT. Protein sequence: CASSPRPNVGQPQHF.

The rearrangement links TRBV6-7 to TRBJ2-3, with D perhaps matching TRBD2 (6 bases). TRBV6-7 is identified as an open reading frame with a role that is uncertain. V shed 4 bases and J shed 4 bases, with 24 bases lying between them. This CDR3 spans 18 amino acids. The DNA of the CDR3 is TGTGCCAGCAGTTTCCCCTCTGGGAGGAGCCTTTTGCCAGATACGCAGTATTTT. This gives the protein CASSFPSGRSLLPDTQYF.

The gene calls are TRBV19 and TRBJ2-4; a weak D match, TRBD1 (5 bases). The V gene lost 6 bases and the J gene lost 7 bases, with 10 bases spanning the gap. The CDR3 totals 12 residues. Germline-derived CDR1 and CDR2 are LNHDA and SQIVND (reference sequence). CDR3 loop: CASSFAGNIQYF. The CDR3 nucleotides read TGTGCCAGTAGCTTCGCAGGGAACATTCAGTACTTC.

The chain is built from TRBV2 and TRBJ2-4; tentatively, D is TRBD2 (6 bases). The CDR3 has 15 residues. The germline V gene has CDR1 SNHLY and CDR2 FYNNEI. V lost 1 base and J 7 bases, leaving 14 bases between the germline ends. CDR3 nucleotide sequence: TGTGCCAGCAGTGAAGGGTTAGCGGTGGAGAACATTCAGTACTTC. It translates to CASSEGLAVENIQYF.

This chain joins TRBV27 and TRBJ1-1, with 8 positions matching TRBD1. The J segment lost 4 bases and the V segment lost 4 bases, leaving 5 bases of the junction unmatched. This CDR3 is built from 14 residues. Germline CDR1 and CDR2: MNHEY and SMNVEV (reference sequence). The DNA of the CDR3 is TGTGCCAGCAGTTCGCATACAGGGGGCACTGAAGCTTTCTTT. Its translation: CASSSHTGGTEAFF.

This chain links TRBV6-4 with TRBJ1-2; tentatively, D is TRBD1 (5 bases). Germline V gene lookup returns CDR1 MRHNA and CDR2 SNTAGT. Trimming left V 6 bases short and J 7 bases short, with 18 bases between. The CDR3 has 14 residues. The CDR3 nucleotides read TGTGCCAGCAGGCCTAGGGCAGGGCAAGGTGGCTACACCTTC. It translates to CASRPRAGQGGYTF.

The genes are TRBV6-1 and TRBJ1-3; maybe TRBD1 (6 bases). CDR3 length: 15 residues. Trimming stripped 4 bases from V and 9 bases from J, with 19 bases between. The germline V gene has CDR1 MNHNS and CDR2 SASEGT. The chain's CDR3 is CASSAPLRQAATIYF. The CDR3 coding sequence is TGTGCCAGCAGTGCGCCCCTGAGACAGGCCGCCACCATATATTTT.

This clone was observed once. The gene calls are TRBV5-1 and TRBJ2-3; possibly TRBD2 for D (6 bases). Germline values: CDR1 SGHRS, CDR2 YFSETQ. Trimming pared 4 bases from V and 0 bases from J, leaving 12 bases between. This CDR3 spans 15 amino acids. The CDR3 here is CASSPSGPSTDTQYF. Written as DNA, the CDR3 is TGCGCCAGCAGCCCCAGCGGGCCTAGCACAGATACGCAGTATTTT.